These 25 T cell receptor beta chains came from one sample sequenced in a study of vaccination and CD4 T cells after COVID-19. These TCRs' antigens remain unknown. Noted treatment: approximately nine-day PBMC culture with coronavirus spike peptide pools or control peptides (ViraFEST assay). The unexposed donor gave CD4+ T cells before the COVID-19 pandemic (2011-2018). With the Oncomine TCR Beta short-read assay, DNA from cultured CD4+ T cells was sequenced. In TCRdb, the PCR reads were re-called with MiXCR into one record per CDR3 protein. This sample has about 5,400 distinct CDR3 sequences; less than 45% occur once, and the top ten carry 26%. Specimen: CD4+ T cells from blood, cultured in vitro. The receptors stem from a human donor in good health.

This clonotype was seen a handful of times. CDR3 region: CASSLAGGYSNQPQHF. In DNA form, the CDR3 reads TGCGCCAGCAGCTTGGCCGGGGGTTACAGCAATCAGCCCCAGCATTTT. V and J are TRBV5-1 and TRBJ1-5; possibly TRBD1 for D (5 bases). The CDR3 is made up of 16 amino acids. Germline values: CDR1 SGHRS, CDR2 YFSETQ. Between the trimmed V and J ends, which lost 0 bases and 1 base, there was a span of 11 bases.

This sequence joins TRBV6-1 and TRBJ2-5; possible D gene TRBD1, 5 bases. CDR1 and CDR2 from the germline V gene are MNHNS and SASEGT. The CDR3 is 14 amino acids. V was pared by 8 bases and J by 5 bases, with 18 bases between. The CDR3 region has the DNA TGTGCCAGCCAAGTAATAGATGGGGCGGAGACCCAGTACTTC. Translated, it gives CASQVIDGAETQYF.

The J gene is TRBJ2-3, the V gene TRBV2; D is unclear. V gave up 5 bases and J gave up 6 bases, with 9 bases separating them. Germline assignment: CDR1 SNHLY and CDR2 FYNNEI. CDR3 size: 12 residues. The CDR3 loop reads CASSSERDTQYF. The CDR3 nucleotides read TGTGCCAGCAGTAGCGAGAGGGATACGCAGTATTTT.

DNA for the CDR3: TGTGCCAGCAGCTTCGCGGGGAACACTGAAGCTTTCTTT. This codes for CASSFAGNTEAFF. This chain joins TRBV5-6 and TRBJ1-1; D is unresolved. V gave up 2 bases and J gave up 1 base, with 6 bases separating them. Germline CDR1 SGHDT, CDR2 YYEEEE. The CDR3 is 13 amino acids.

This clonotype was observed a few times. The chain couples TRBV6-1 to TRBJ1-5; no clear D. This CDR3 comprises 16 residues. Germline CDR1 reads MNHNS; CDR2 reads SASEGT. Trimming pared 1 base from V and 3 bases from J, leaving 13 bases between. The CDR3 is CASSEVGLGNNQPQHF. In DNA form, the CDR3 reads TGTGCCAGCAGTGAAGTAGGGCTGGGGAACAATCAGCCCCAGCATTTT.

This chain connects TRBV2 to TRBJ2-3, with 8 bases lining up with TRBD2. The length of the CDR3 is 15 residues. Per the germline V gene, CDR1 is SNHLY and CDR2 is FYNNEI. With V trimmed by 6 bases and J by 3 bases, 8 bases remained unmatched. CDR3 sequence (DNA): TGTGCCAGCAGCCTAGCGGGTCTTGGGACAGATACGCAGTATTTT. Translation: CASSLAGLGTDTQYF.

The chain recombines TRBV19 with TRBJ2-3; 11 bases fit TRBD2. J was trimmed by 4 bases and V by 3 bases; bases with no gene match: 3. In germline, CDR1 is LNHDA, CDR2 SQIVND (reference sequence). This CDR3 is built from 15 residues. The CDR3, as DNA: TGTGCCAGTAGTATCTTAGCGGGGGGGGCAGATACGCAGTATTTT. It translates to CASSILAGGADTQYF.

The chain is built from TRBV6-2 or TRBV6-3 and TRBJ2-7; 8 nucleotides match TRBD2. This CDR3 spans 15 amino acids. Germline CDR1 is MNHEY and CDR2 is SVGEGT. The V segment lost 6 bases and the J segment 4 bases; nucleotides outside the gene matches: 11. The CDR3 sequence is CASSPFRGGSYEQYF. CDR3 bases: TGTGCCAGCAGCCCTTTCCGGGGGGGCTCGTACGAGCAGTACTTC.

The rearrangement links TRBV9 to TRBJ1-1; D ambiguous. Germline loops: CDR1 SGDLS, CDR2 YYNGEE. CDR3 size: 16 residues. Between the trimmed V and J ends, which lost 0 bases and 3 bases, there was a span of 15 bases. The CDR3 is CASSVGPSEGYTEAFF. CDR3 DNA: TGTGCCAGCAGCGTAGGCCCTTCGGAGGGCTACACTGAAGCTTTCTTT.

The chain combines TRBV10-2 with TRBJ1-6; possible D gene TRBD1, 6 bases. The V end was cut by 3 bases, the J end by 7 bases, with 10 bases between. This CDR3 spans 14 amino acids. Germline values: CDR1 WSHSY, CDR2 SAAADI. The CDR3 spells CASSEQGWNSPLHF. Here the CDR3 DNA reads TGCGCCAGCAGTGAACAGGGTTGGAATTCACCCCTCCACTTT.

This clonotype is deemed large. The chain combines TRBV25-1 with TRBJ2-2, with D possibly TRBD1 on 6 matching bases. CDR1 is MGHDK, CDR2 SYGVNS, per germline. V lost 5 bases, J lost 1 base, and 8 bases lay in between. This CDR3 is built from 14 residues. In DNA form, the CDR3 reads TGTGCCAGCAGTAAGGGACAGAACACCGGGGAGCTGTTTTTT. Translation: CASSKGQNTGELFF.

This clonotype counts as medium-sized. V and J are TRBV7-3 and TRBJ2-3; no firm D call. The germline V gene encodes CDR1 SGHTA and CDR2 FQGTGA. V was trimmed by 5 bases and J by 6 bases, leaving 9 bases between them. This CDR3 contains 12 residues. CDR3 sequence (DNA): TGTGCCAGCAGCGGCTACGGGGATACGCAGTATTTT. This gives the protein CASSGYGDTQYF.

The chain carries TRBV20-1 and TRBJ2-3; possible D gene TRBD2, 5 bases. The germline V gene has CDR1 DFQATT and CDR2 SNEGSKA (reference sequence). The CDR3 sequence is 15 residues long. V was cut by 6 bases and J by 1 base, with 17 bases left in between. This CDR3 is CSAPPQSGGTDTQYF. In DNA form, the CDR3 reads TGCAGTGCACCGCCACAAAGCGGAGGCACAGATACGCAGTATTTT.

The chain couples TRBV18 to TRBJ1-5, with D hard to call. The CDR3 has 15 residues. Germline assignment: CDR1 KGHSH and CDR2 LQKENI. The ends were cut back, 5 bases at V and 5 bases at J, with 16 bases in the middle. CDR3 sequence (DNA): TGTGCCAGCTCAGTCACAGCCCCAGGAGATCAGCCCCAGCATTTT. It is translated as CASSVTAPGDQPQHF. Variable domain in full (rest from reference TRBV18 and TRBJ1-5): NAGVMQNPRHLVRRRGQEARLRCSPMKGHSHVYWYRQLPEEGLKFMVYLQKENIIDESGMPKERFSAEFPKEGPSILRIQQVVRGDSAAYFCASSVTAPGDQPQHFGDGTRLSIL.

This clonotype was recorded once. V gene TRBV11-2 combines with J gene TRBJ1-2, with 10 bases fitting TRBD1. Trimming cost V 5 bases and J 8 bases; bases outside gene matches: 8. The germline CDR1 and CDR2 sequences are SGHAT and FQNNGV. The CDR3 extends over 14 amino acids. CDR3 region: CASSDGTGAGGYTF. In DNA, the CDR3 is TGTGCCAGCAGCGATGGGACAGGGGCAGGGGGCTACACCTTC. Variable domain in full (rest from reference TRBV11-2 and TRBJ1-2): EAGVAQSPRYKIIEKRQSVAFWCNPISGHATLYWYQQILGQGPKLLIQFQNNGVVDDSQLPKDRFSAERLKGVDSTLKIQPAKLEDSAVYLCASSDGTGAGGYTFGSGTRLTVV.

The chain is built from TRBV19 and TRBJ1-3; D is ambiguous. Germline V gene lookup returns CDR1 LNHDA and CDR2 SQIVND (reference sequence). V dropped 2 bases and J dropped 4 bases, with 12 bases sitting between them. The CDR3 extends over 15 amino acids. The CDR3 DNA sequence: TGTGCCAGTAGTATAACGGGAACTTTGGGAAACACCATATATTTT. Amino acids: CASSITGTLGNTIYF.

With respect to this clonotype: This may arise from a read error, as a much more abundant clone is one base away. This chain joins TRBV6-4 and TRBJ2-1; 12 nucleotides agree with TRBD2. CDR3 length equals 15 residues. Germline CDR1 MRHNA, CDR2 SNTAGT. This CDR3 reads CSSSDSSGGANEQFF. The CDR3 DNA sequence: TGTTCCAGCAGTGACTCTAGCGGGGGGGCCAATGAGCAGTTCTTC.

The chain is built from TRBV5-1 and TRBJ1-2, with D unresolved. The germline V and J ends were trimmed by 1 base and 10 bases, with 14 bases remaining between them. The CDR3 extends over 13 amino acids. In germline, CDR1 is SGHRS, CDR2 YFSETQ. CDR3 sequence reads: CASSLSGFPDYTF. DNA for the CDR3: TGCGCCAGCAGCTTGTCCGGGTTTCCGGACTACACCTTC.

This clonotype was detected a few times. The V and J genes are TRBV6-1 and TRBJ1-2; possibly TRBD1 for D (5 bases). Trimming took 6 bases from V and 8 from J, leaving 19 bases between them. CDR3 length: 14 residues. Germline V gives CDR1 MNHNS, CDR2 SASEGT. The CDR3 is CASSGGGESGGYTF. The CDR3 DNA reads TGTGCCAGCAGCGGTGGAGGGGAGTCGGGAGGCTACACCTTC.

V usage is TRBV6-5 and J usage is TRBJ1-2; perhaps TRBD1 as D (5 bases). Trimming shortened V by 2 bases and J by 11 bases, and 12 bases separated the two germline ends. This CDR3 region has 12 residues. Germline CDR1 reads MNHEY; CDR2 reads SVGAGI. This chain's CDR3 is CASSYRGSGYTF. The DNA of the CDR3 is TGTGCCAGCAGTTACAGGGGAAGCGGTTACACCTTC.

In its sample, this clonotype ranks as medium-sized. J is TRBJ2-5 and V is TRBV6-1; tentatively, D is TRBD1 or TRBD2 (5 bases each). The CDR3 totals 14 residues. The germline gives CDR1 MNHNS, CDR2 SASEGT. V was cut by 7 bases and J by 5 bases, with 17 bases left in between. The CDR3: CASTLNSGAETQYF. The CDR3 DNA follows: TGTGCCAGCACACTAAATTCCGGGGCGGAGACCCAGTACTTC.

This clonotype has more than one count but fewer than ten. The chain links TRBV6-1 to TRBJ1-2; D is unclear. The CDR3 covers 14 residues. Germline CDR1 reads MNHNS; CDR2 reads SASEGT. V was cut by 7 bases and J by 3 bases, with 15 bases left in between. CDR3 region: CASTVTRRDYGYTF. Here the CDR3 DNA reads TGTGCCAGCACGGTGACCCGGCGGGACTATGGCTACACCTTC.

The chain recombines TRBV2 with TRBJ1-1; D unresolved. The V end was cut by 1 base, the J end by 6 bases, with 12 bases between. This CDR3 spans 14 amino acids. CDR1 is SNHLY, CDR2 FYNNEI, per germline. The CDR3 protein is CASSEERQPAEAFF. As DNA, the CDR3 is TGTGCCAGCAGTGAAGAGCGTCAGCCCGCTGAAGCTTTCTTT.

The chain has TRBV6-5 and TRBJ2-6, with D maybe TRBD1 (6 bases). Trimming took off 2 bases at V and 0 bases at J, with 14 bases between the two ends. The CDR3 is 18 residues long. Germline CDR1 MNHEY, CDR2 SVGAGI. DNA for the CDR3: TGTGCCAGCAGTTACAATAACGGACAGCCCTCTGGGGCCAACGTCCTGACTTTC. Its translation is CASSYNNGQPSGANVLTF.

This rearrangement joins TRBV15 to TRBJ1-6, with 10 bases fitting TRBD1. CDR3 length equals 16 residues. V lost 2 bases to trimming and J lost 7 bases; unmatched junction nucleotides: 5. Germline V lookup: CDR1 LNHNV, CDR2 YYDKDF (reference sequence). The CDR3 sequence is CATSRKRTGGNSPLHF. CDR3 coding DNA: TGTGCCACCAGCAGAAAACGGACAGGGGGAAATTCACCCCTCCACTTT.